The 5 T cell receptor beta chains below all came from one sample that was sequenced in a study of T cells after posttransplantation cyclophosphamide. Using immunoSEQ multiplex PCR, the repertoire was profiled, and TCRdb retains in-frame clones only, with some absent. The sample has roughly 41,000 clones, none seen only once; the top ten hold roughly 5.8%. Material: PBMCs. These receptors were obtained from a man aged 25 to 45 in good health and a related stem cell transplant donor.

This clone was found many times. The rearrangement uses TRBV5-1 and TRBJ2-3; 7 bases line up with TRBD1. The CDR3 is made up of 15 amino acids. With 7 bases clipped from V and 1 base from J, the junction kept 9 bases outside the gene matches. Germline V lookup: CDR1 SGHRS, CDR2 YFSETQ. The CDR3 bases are TGCGCCAGCGTCCTTAACAGGGGCGGCACAGATACGCAGTATTTT. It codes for CASVLNRGGTDTQYF.

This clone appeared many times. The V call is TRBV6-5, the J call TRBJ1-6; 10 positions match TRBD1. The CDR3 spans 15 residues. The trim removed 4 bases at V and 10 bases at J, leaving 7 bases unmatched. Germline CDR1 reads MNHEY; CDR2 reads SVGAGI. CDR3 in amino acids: CASSLGTGVGSPLHF. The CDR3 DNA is TGTGCCAGCAGTTTGGGGACAGGGGTAGGCTCACCCCTCCACTTT.

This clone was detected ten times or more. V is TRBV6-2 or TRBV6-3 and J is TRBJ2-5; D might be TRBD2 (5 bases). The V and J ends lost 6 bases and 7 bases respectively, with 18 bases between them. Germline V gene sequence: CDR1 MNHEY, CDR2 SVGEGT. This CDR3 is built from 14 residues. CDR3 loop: CASSLGVPGLTQYF. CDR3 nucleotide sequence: TGTGCCAGCAGCCTCGGGGTCCCCGGCTTGACCCAGTACTTC.

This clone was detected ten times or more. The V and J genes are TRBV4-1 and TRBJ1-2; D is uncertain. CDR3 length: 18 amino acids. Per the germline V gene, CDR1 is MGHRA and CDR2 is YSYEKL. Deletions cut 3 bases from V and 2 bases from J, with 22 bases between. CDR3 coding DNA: TGCGCCAGCAGCCACCCCGCACCGGAGAAGGGCGCCAACTATGGCTACACCTTC. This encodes CASSHPAPEKGANYGYTF.

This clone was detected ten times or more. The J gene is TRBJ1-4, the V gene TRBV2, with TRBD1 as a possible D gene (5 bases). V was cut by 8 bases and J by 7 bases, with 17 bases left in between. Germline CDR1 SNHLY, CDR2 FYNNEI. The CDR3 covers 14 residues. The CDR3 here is CASRYSPGGEKLFF. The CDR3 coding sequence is TGTGCCAGCCGCTACAGCCCCGGGGGTGAAAAACTGTTTTTT. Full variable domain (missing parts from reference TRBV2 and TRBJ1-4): EPEVTQTPSHQVTQMGQEVILRCVPISNHLYFYWYRQILGQKVEFLVSFYNNEISEKSEIFDDQFSVERPDGSNFTLKIRSTKLEDSAMYFCASRYSPGGEKLFFGSGTQLSVL.